This T cell receptor beta chain appears in the sequencing data of a study of CD8 T cells in Susac syndrome. Random hexamers served to reverse transcribe roughly 0.5 to 1 ug RNA. The immunoSEQ assay covered 54 Vbeta and 13 Jbeta segments for CDR3. One entry per CDR3 protein results from TCRdb running MiXCR on the immunoSEQ multiplex PCR reads. The sample gives around 160,000 distinct CDR3 sequences, approximately 93% of which show up once; around 0.093% is in the top ten. V lost 2 bases and J 6 bases, leaving 5 bases between the germline ends. The CDR3 extends over 12 amino acids. Germline CDR1 LNHDA, CDR2 SQIVND (reference sequence).

This chain joins TRBV19 and TRBJ2-1; no clear D gene. The sample consisted of CD4+ T cells from PBMCs. The TCR comes from a human donor with multiple sclerosis. CDR3 nucleotide sequence: TGTGCCAGTAGTATAAAGCCCAATGAGCAGTTCTTC. Its protein is CASSIKPNEQFF.